One T cell receptor beta chain is described in this entry. Antigen specificity is unknown. About 0.5 to 1 ug RNA was reverse transcribed with random hexamers. Each CDR3 protein gets one entry after TCRdb re-called the immunoSEQ multiplex PCR reads with MiXCR. Counted here are over 150,000 distinct CDR3 sequences, 90% to 95% occurring once; the ten biggest clones make up roughly 0.094%. Peripheral blood CD8+ and CD4+ T cells were profiled by TCR beta sequencing. TEMRA cells underwent FACS enrichment and CD8+ and CD4+ T cells underwent negative isolation. The data stem from a study of CD8 T cells in Susac syndrome. Findings and limits, study-wide: The study admitted that it had a relatively small number of individuals in its TCR sequencing and HLA analysis.

The CDR3 totals 13 residues. V lost 7 bases to trimming and J lost 2 bases, with 11 bases between them. Germline assignment: CDR1 KGHDR and CDR2 SFDVKD. The chain couples TRBV24-1 to TRBJ2-7, with unresolved D. The receptor was isolated from a human donor with multiple sclerosis. The sample taken for sequencing was CD4+ T cells from PBMCs. The CDR3 DNA reads as TGTGCCACCAGCGAGACGGTTACCTACGAGCAGTACTTC. It codes for CATSETVTYEQYF.